This passage covers 15 T cell receptor beta chains from one sample sequenced in a study of control samples from healthy donors and cancer patients. The assay was immunoSEQ multiplex PCR, and TCRdb's table has in-frame clones only and misses some. This sample has about 130,000 clones; 80% to 95% occur once, and the top ten carry almost 2.5%. Sequencing input: blood. The receptors originated from a man aged 18 to 29 in good health.

The rearrangement links TRBV15 to TRBJ1-5, with 7 bases lining up with TRBD1. CDR1 is LNHNV and CDR2 is YYDKDF in the germline V gene (reference sequence). This CDR3 spans 15 amino acids. The junction had 7 bases not matched to a gene; V was cut back by 8 bases and J by 0 bases. The CDR3 reads CATSTGTPSNQPQHF. CDR3 DNA sequence: TGTGCCACCTCGACAGGGACTCCTAGCAATCAGCCCCAGCATTTT.

The chain links TRBV3-1 (or the pseudogene TRBV3-2) to TRBJ1-5; 8 bases are shared with TRBD1. CDR3 length: 14 residues. The trim removed 4 bases at V and 5 bases at J, leaving 4 bases unmatched. Germline V gene sequence: CDR1 LGHDT, CDR2 YNNKEL (reference sequence). The CDR3 sequence is CASSLDRDHQPQHF. DNA for the CDR3: TGTGCCAGCAGCCTGGACAGGGACCATCAGCCCCAGCATTTT.

The J gene is TRBJ2-5, the V gene TRBV10-2; D is ambiguous. Germline loops: CDR1 WSHSY, CDR2 SAAADI. This CDR3 region has 12 residues. V was shortened by 3 bases and J by 4 bases, with 6 bases between the two germline ends. CDR3 nucleotide sequence: TGCGCCAGCAGTGATGGTCGAGAGACCCAGTACTTC. This codes for CASSDGRETQYF.

This chain uses TRBV2 with TRBJ1-2; D gene uncertain. CDR1 SNHLY and CDR2 FYNNEI come from the germline V gene. This CDR3 comprises 14 residues. Between the trimmed V and J ends, which lost 7 bases and 4 bases, there was a span of 16 bases. As DNA, the CDR3 is TGTGCCAGCACCGTGGTAGAGCCGCCCTATGGCTACACCTTC. Protein sequence: CASTVVEPPYGYTF.

The genes are TRBV25-1 and TRBJ1-2; possibly TRBD1 for D (5 bases). V lost 6 bases to trimming and J lost 3 bases, with 11 bases between them. The CDR3 is made up of 13 amino acids. CDR1 is MGHDK, CDR2 SYGVNS, per germline. The CDR3 DNA sequence: TGTGCCAGCAGGCGGGGGGTAGACTATGGCTACACCTTC. It translates to CASRRGVDYGYTF.

J is TRBJ1-5 and V is TRBV5-6, with a possible D match to TRBD1 (5 bases). The length of the CDR3 is 13 residues. Looked up from germline, CDR1 is SGHDT and CDR2 is YYEEEE. V gave up 4 bases and J gave up 6 bases, with 11 bases separating them. CDR3 bases: TGTGCCAGCAGCCCCTCCGGGGGTCAGCCCCAGCATTTT. It is translated as CASSPSGGQPQHF. Drawing the rest from reference TRBV5-6 and TRBJ1-5, the complete variable domain is DAGVTQSPTHLIKTRGQQVTLRCSPKSGHDTVSWYQQALGQGPQFIFQYYEEEERQRGNFPDRFSGHQFPNYSSELNVNALLLGDSALYLCASSPSGGQPQHFGDGTRLSIL.

This chain uses TRBV5-1 with TRBJ1-6; maybe TRBD1 (6 bases). Trimming removed 1 base from V and 5 bases from J, with 16 bases in between. The V gene's germline CDR1 is SGHRS and CDR2 YFSETQ. The CDR3 consists of 17 residues. The CDR3 DNA is TGCGCCAGCAGCTTGAACCCAGGGGATGGGGATAATTCACCCCTCCACTTT. This codes for CASSLNPGDGDNSPLHF.

In its sample, this clone was seen a few times. CDR3 sequence reads: CASSSQGGVTEAFF. For the CDR3, the DNA is TGTGCCAGCAGTTCCCAGGGAGGCGTCACTGAAGCTTTCTTT. The chain carries TRBV7-3 and TRBJ1-1; tentative D call: TRBD1 (5 bases). CDR1 SGHTA and CDR2 FQGTGA come from the germline V gene. Trimming shortened V by 6 bases and J by 4 bases, and 15 bases separated the two germline ends. The CDR3 consists of 14 residues.

With regard to this clone: The same CDR3 also results from other DNA sequences found in this sample. The chain joins TRBV7-2 to TRBJ2-3; D unclear. The V gene lost 3 bases and the J gene lost 1 base, with 5 bases spanning the gap. CDR1 and CDR2 from the germline V gene are SGHTA and FQGNSA. There are 13 residues in the CDR3. The CDR3 protein is CASSFGRTDTQYF. The CDR3 DNA follows: TGTGCCAGCAGCTTCGGCCGCACAGATACGCAGTATTTT.

In its sample, this clone was seen a few times. This sequence joins TRBV28 and TRBJ1-3; D gene ambiguous. V lost 6 bases and J 0 bases, leaving 9 bases between the germline ends. The CDR3 has 14 amino acids. Germline V gives CDR1 MDHEN, CDR2 SYDVKM. The DNA for the CDR3 is TGTGCCAGCAGGGACTCGAGCTCTGGAAACACCATATATTTT. Its protein is CASRDSSSGNTIYF.

CDR3 bases: TGCGCCAGCAGCTACGCCGGGACTAGTATCTCCAATGAGCAGTTCTTC. This encodes CASSYAGTSISNEQFF. The chain combines TRBV5-1 with TRBJ2-1, with 8 bases aligning to TRBD2. Germline-derived CDR1 and CDR2 are SGHRS and YFSETQ. Trimming cost V 3 bases and J 6 bases; bases outside gene matches: 11. CDR3 size: 16 residues.

The chain couples TRBV11-2 to TRBJ2-7, with a weak D call TRBD2 (5 bases). This CDR3 region has 14 residues. The V gene's germline CDR1 is SGHAT and CDR2 FQNNGV. V was shortened by 8 bases and J by 2 bases, with 16 bases between the two germline ends. CDR3 sequence: CASGTGGRTYEQYF. The CDR3, as DNA: TGTGCCAGCGGTACTGGAGGCAGGACCTACGAGCAGTACTTC.

This chain joins TRBV9 and TRBJ2-7; D might be TRBD2 (6 bases). This CDR3 is built from 14 residues. CDR1 is SGDLS and CDR2 is YYNGEE in the germline V gene. V was trimmed by 0 bases and J by 3 bases, leaving 10 bases between them. The CDR3: CASSVAPGVYEQYF. Here the CDR3 DNA reads TGTGCCAGCAGCGTAGCCCCGGGGGTCTACGAGCAGTACTTC. Looking up the rest from reference TRBV9 and TRBJ2-7 gives the full variable domain: DSGVTQTPKHLITATGQRVTLRCSPRSGDLSVYWYQQSLDQGLQFLIQYYNGEERAKGNILERFSAQQFPDLHSELNLSSLELGDSALYFCASSVAPGVYEQYFGPGTRLTVT.

The chain has TRBV7-9 and TRBJ2-3; 12 nucleotides match TRBD2. Germline V lookup: CDR1 SEHNR, CDR2 FQNEAQ (reference sequence). The CDR3 spans 17 residues. J was trimmed by 0 bases and V by 6 bases; bases with no gene match: 7. In DNA form, the CDR3 reads TGTGCCAGCAGGCGAAGGACTAGCGGGACTAGCACAGATACGCAGTATTTT. Protein product: CASRRRTSGTSTDTQYF.

The chain couples TRBV9 to TRBJ1-1; the D is unclear. The V end was cut by 0 bases, the J end by 1 base, with 16 bases between. CDR3 length: 17 residues. In germline, CDR1 is SGDLS, CDR2 YYNGEE. The CDR3 sequence is CASSVGAGFLGNTEAFF. CDR3 nucleotides: TGTGCCAGCAGCGTAGGGGCGGGGTTCCTGGGGAACACTGAAGCTTTCTTT.